This TCR beta chain was sequenced during a study of shared clonotypes between healthy human individuals. The study's findings and limits: Naive subsets, compared against memory subsets, generally had larger estimated richness values.

In the original analysis: ImmunoSEQ output held junction-only sequences without quality scores, so filtering differed. Sequenced by immunoSEQ multiplex PCR; TCRdb stores in-frame clones only, minus some. V and J calls and clone size are as listed in that table; D and trimming were resolved from the DNA. Of over a million clones in the sample, about 80% are singletons; the top ten hold 0.6% to 0.75%. On this clone itself: Antigen specificity is unknown.

The CDR3 extends over 14 amino acids. Germline CDR1 is MNHEY and CDR2 is SVGAGI. J gave up 5 bases and V 2 bases, and 6 bases lay outside the gene matches. The J gene is TRBJ2-7, the V gene TRBV6-5; 7 bases fit TRBD2. The sequencing sample was made of memory CD4+ T cells from PBMCs. The subset was: CD45RA-negative fraction. The origin of this receptor is a man aged 18 to 29 in good health. Some clones in this sample may be carry-over from other donors' samples. Here the CDR3 DNA reads TGTGCCAGCAGTTACGCAGGAGGGACTAACGAGCAGTACTTC. This codes for CASSYAGGTNEQYF.